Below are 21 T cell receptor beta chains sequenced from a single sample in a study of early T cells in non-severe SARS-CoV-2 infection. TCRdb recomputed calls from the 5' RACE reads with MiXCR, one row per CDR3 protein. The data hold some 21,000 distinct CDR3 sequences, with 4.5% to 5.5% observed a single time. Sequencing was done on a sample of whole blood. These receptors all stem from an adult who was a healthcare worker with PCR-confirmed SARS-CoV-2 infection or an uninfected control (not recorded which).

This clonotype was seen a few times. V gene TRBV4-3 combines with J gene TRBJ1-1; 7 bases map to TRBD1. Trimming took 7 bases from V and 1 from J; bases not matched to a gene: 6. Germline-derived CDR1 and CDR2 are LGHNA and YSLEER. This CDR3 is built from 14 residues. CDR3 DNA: TGCGCCAGCAACAACAGGGGCTGGAACACTGAAGCTTTCTTT. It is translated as CASNNRGWNTEAFF.

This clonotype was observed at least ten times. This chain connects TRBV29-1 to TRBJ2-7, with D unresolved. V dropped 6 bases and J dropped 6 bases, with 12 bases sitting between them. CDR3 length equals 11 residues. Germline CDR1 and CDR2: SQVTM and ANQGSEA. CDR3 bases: TGCAGCGTACTGACCCACCTCGAGCAGTACTTC. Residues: CSVLTHLEQYF.

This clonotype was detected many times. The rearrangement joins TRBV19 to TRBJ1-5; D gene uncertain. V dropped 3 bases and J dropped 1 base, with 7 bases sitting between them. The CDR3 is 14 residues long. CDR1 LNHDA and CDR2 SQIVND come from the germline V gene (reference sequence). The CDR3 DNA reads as TGTGCCAGTAGTATTTTGACGAGCAATCAGCCCCAGCATTTT. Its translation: CASSILTSNQPQHF.

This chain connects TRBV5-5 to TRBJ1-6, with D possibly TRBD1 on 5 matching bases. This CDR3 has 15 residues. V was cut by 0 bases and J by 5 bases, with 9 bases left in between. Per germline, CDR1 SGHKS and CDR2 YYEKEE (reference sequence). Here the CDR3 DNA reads TGTGCCAGCAGCTTGGACAGGCGAAATAATTCACCCCTCCACTTT. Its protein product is CASSLDRRNNSPLHF.

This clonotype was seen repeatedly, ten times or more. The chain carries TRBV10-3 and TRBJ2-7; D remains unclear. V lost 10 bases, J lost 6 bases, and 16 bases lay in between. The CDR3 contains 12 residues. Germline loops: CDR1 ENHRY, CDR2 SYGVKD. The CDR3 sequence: CATTGGGPEQYV. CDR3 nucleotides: TGTGCCACGACGGGTGGTGGGCCCGAGCAGTACGTC.

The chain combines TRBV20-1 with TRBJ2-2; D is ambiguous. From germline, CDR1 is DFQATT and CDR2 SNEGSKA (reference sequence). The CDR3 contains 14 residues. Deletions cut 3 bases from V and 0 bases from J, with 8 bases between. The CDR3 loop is CSASPLSNTGELFF. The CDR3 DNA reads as TGCAGTGCTAGCCCTTTATCGAACACCGGGGAGCTGTTTTTT.

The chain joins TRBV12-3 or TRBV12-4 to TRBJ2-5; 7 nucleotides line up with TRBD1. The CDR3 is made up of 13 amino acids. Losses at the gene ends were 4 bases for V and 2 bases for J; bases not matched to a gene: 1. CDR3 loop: CASSWGQQETQYF. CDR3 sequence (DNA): TGTGCCAGCAGTTGGGGACAGCAAGAGACCCAGTACTTC.

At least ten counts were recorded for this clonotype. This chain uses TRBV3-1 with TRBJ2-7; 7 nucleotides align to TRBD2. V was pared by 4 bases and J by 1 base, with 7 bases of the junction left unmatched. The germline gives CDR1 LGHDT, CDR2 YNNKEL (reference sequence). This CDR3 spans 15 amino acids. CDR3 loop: CASSRGASGSYEQYF. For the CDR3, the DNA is TGTGCCAGCAGCCGTGGGGCTAGCGGTTCCTACGAGCAGTACTTC.

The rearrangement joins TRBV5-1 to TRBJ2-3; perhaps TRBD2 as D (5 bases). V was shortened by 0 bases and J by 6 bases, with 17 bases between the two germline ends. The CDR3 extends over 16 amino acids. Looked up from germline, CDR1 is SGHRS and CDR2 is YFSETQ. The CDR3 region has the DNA TGCGCCAGCAGCTTGGATTTAGGGAGCCCCTCCGATACGCAGTATTTT. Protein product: CASSLDLGSPSDTQYF.

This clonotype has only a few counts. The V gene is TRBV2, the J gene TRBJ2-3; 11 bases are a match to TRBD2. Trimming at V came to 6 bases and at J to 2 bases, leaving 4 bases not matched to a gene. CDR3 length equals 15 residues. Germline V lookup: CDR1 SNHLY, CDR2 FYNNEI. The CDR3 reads CASSGLAGITDTQYF. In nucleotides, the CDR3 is TGTGCCAGCAGCGGACTAGCGGGCATCACAGATACGCAGTATTTT. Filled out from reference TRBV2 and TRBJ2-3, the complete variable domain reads EPEVTQTPSHQVTQMGQEVILRCVPISNHLYFYWYRQILGQKVEFLVSFYNNEISEKSEIFDDQFSVERPDGSNFTLKIRSTKLEDSAMYFCASSGLAGITDTQYFGPGTRLTVL.

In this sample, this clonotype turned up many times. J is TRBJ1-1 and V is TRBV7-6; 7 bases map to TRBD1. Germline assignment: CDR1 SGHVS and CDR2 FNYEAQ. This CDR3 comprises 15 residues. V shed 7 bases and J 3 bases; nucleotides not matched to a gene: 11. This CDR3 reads CASIAVPGGHTEAFF. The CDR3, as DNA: TGTGCCAGCATCGCCGTCCCAGGGGGGCACACTGAAGCTTTCTTT.

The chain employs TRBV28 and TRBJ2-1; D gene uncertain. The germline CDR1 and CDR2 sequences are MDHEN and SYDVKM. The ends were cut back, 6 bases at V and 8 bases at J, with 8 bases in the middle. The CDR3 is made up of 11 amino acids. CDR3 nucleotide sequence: TGTGCCAGCAGCCTAAGCGATGAGCAGTTCTTC. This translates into CASSLSDEQFF. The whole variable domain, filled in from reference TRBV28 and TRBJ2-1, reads DVKVTQSSRYLVKRTGEKVFLECVQDMDHENMFWYRQDPGLGLRLIYFSYDVKMKEKGDIPEGYSVSREKKERFSLILESASTNQTSMYLCASSLSDEQFFGPGTRLTVL.

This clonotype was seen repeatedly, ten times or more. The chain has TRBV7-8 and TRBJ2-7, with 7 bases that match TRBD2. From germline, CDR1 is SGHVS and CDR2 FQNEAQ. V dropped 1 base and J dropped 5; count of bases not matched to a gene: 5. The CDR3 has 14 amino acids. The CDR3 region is CASSLGQRGDEQYV. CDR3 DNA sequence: TGTGCCAGCAGCTTAGGGCAGCGGGGCGACGAGCAGTACGTC.

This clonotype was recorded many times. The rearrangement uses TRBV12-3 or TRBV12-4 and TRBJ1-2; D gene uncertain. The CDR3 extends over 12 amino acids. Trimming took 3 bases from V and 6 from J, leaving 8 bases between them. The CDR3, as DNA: TGTGCCAGCAGTTTGAGAGAGGATGGCTACACCTTC. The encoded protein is CASSLREDGYTF.

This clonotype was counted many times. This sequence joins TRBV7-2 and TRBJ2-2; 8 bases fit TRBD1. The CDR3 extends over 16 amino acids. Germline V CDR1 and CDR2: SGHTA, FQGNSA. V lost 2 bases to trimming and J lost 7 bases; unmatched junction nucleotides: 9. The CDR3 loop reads CASSLSGGRFIGELFF. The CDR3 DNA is TGTGCCAGCAGCTTATCAGGGGGCAGGTTTATCGGGGAGCTGTTTTTT.

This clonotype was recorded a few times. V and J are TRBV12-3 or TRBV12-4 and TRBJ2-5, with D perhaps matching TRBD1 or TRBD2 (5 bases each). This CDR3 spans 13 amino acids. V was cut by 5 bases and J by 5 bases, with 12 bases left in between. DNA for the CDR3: TGTGCCAGCAGTCAGGGACGGCTGGAGACCCAGTACTTC. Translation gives CASSQGRLETQYF.

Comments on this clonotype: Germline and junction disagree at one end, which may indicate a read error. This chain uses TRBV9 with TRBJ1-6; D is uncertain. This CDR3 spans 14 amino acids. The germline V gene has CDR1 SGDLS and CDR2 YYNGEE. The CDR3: CASSVDSYYSPLHF. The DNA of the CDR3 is TGTGCCAGCAGCGTAGACAGCTATTATTCACCCCTCCACTTT.

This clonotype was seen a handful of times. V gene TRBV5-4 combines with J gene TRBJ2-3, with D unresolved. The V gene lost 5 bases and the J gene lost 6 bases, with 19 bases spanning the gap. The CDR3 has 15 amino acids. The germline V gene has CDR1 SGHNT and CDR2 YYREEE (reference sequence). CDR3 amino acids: CASRVAGRQPDTQYF. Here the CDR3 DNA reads TGTGCCAGCAGAGTGGCTGGGCGTCAGCCGGATACGCAGTATTTT.

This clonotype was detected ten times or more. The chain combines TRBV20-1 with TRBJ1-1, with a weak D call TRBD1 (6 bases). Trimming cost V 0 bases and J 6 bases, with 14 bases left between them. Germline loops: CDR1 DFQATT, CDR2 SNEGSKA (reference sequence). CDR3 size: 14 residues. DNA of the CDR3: TGCAGTGCTAGAGACTGGCAGGGGAGCCCTGAAGCTTTCTTT. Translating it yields CSARDWQGSPEAFF.

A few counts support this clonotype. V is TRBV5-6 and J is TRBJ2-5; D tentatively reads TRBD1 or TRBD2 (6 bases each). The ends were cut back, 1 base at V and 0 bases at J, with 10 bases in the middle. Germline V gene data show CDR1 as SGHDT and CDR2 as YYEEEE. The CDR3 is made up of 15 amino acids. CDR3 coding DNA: TGTGCCAGCAGCTTGCGGGGGCCCTACCAAGAGACCCAGTACTTC. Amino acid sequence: CASSLRGPYQETQYF.

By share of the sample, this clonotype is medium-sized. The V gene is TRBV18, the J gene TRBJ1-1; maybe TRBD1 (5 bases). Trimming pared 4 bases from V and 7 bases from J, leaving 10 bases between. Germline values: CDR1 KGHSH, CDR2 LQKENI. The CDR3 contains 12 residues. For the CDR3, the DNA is TGTGCCAGCTCACTACTCGACAGTGAAGCTTTCTTT. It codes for CASSLLDSEAFF.